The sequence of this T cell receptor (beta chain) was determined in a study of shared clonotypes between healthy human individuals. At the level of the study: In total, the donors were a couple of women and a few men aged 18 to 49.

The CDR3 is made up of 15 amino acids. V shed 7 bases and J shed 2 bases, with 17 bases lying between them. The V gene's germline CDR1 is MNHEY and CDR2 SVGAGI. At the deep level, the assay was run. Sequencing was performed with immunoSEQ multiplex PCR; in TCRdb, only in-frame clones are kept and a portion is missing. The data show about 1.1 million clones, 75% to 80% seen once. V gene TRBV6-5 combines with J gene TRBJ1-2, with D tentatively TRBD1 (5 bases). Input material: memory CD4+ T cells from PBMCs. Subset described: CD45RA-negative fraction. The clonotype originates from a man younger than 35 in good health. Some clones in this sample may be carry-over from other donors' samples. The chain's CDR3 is CASTKRDYLNYGYTF. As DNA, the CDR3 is TGTGCCAGCACTAAACGGGACTACCTGAACTATGGCTACACCTTC.